The 29 T cell receptor beta chains below come from one sample, sequenced in a study of graft-versus-host responses after intestinal transplantation. What these receptors recognize is not known. Here immunoSEQ multiplex PCR was the method, and the copy in TCRdb shows in-frame clones only, minus some. Of 75,000 to 95,000 clones in the sample, approximately 89% were seen once. This specimen was unstimulated CD4+ T cells sorted from spleen or lymph node cells, taken before transplant. Every receptor here comes from a human donor who was the organ donor for an intestinal transplant.

The chain links TRBV25-1 to TRBJ2-7; 12 nucleotides align to TRBD2. The CDR3 spans 13 residues. J lost 7 bases, V lost 8 bases, and 6 bases had no gene match. In germline, CDR1 is MGHDK, CDR2 SYGVNS. The CDR3, as DNA: TGTGCCAGCGGACTAGCGGGACTGAGGGAGCAGTACTTC. Translating it yields CASGLAGLREQYF.

This clone was found a few times. V is TRBV25-1 and J is TRBJ1-6, with 7 bases identical to TRBD1. The CDR3 has 15 amino acids. Trimming cost V 1 base and J 9 bases; bases outside gene matches: 6. The germline V gene encodes CDR1 MGHDK and CDR2 SYGVNS. The CDR3, as DNA: TGTGCCAGCAGTGAATCAGGGGGACGGAGTTCACCCCTCCACTTT. Encoded protein: CASSESGGRSSPLHF.

Notes on this clone: The junction and the germline gene differ at one end; a read error may be behind it. The rearrangement uses TRBV7-7 and TRBJ2-1, with TRBD1 matching 8 bases. CDR3 length equals 15 residues. Germline CDR1 SSHAT, CDR2 FNYEAQ (reference sequence). CDR3 region: CASSPGQELYNEQFF. CDR3 bases: TGTGCTAGCAGCCCGGGACAGGAACTCTACAATGAGCAGTTCTTC.

V is TRBV5-4 and J is TRBJ2-2, with a possible D match to TRBD1 (7 bases). V shed 4 bases and J shed 3 bases, with 13 bases lying between them. In germline, CDR1 is SGHNT, CDR2 YYREEE (reference sequence). This CDR3 comprises 15 residues. Here the CDR3 reads CASSMTGTYTGELFF. The DNA for the CDR3 is TGTGCCAGCAGCATGACAGGGACTTACACCGGGGAGCTGTTTTTT. The full variable domain, with the rest looked up from reference TRBV5-4 and TRBJ2-2, is ETGVTQSPTHLIKTRGQQVTLRCSSQSGHNTVSWYQQALGQGPQFIFQYYREEENGRGNFPPRFSGLQFPNYSSELNVNALELDDSALYLCASSMTGTYTGELFFGEGSRLTVL.

The J gene is TRBJ1-2, the V gene TRBV5-6; perhaps TRBD1 as D (5 bases). V was shortened by 1 base and J by 4 bases, with 8 bases between the two germline ends. This CDR3 comprises 13 residues. Germline loops: CDR1 SGHDT, CDR2 YYEEEE. The CDR3 here is CASSLNRPYGYTF. The CDR3 nucleotides read TGTGCCAGCAGCTTGAACAGGCCCTATGGCTACACCTTC.

J is TRBJ2-7 and V is TRBV29-1, with 12 bases that match TRBD1. This CDR3 contains 14 residues. V shed 1 base and J 5 bases; nucleotides not matched to a gene: 3. CDR1 and CDR2 from the germline V gene are SQVTM and ANQGSEA. The CDR3 DNA reads as TGCAGCGTTGAAGCCGGGACAGGGGGCGACGAGCAGTACTTC. This translates into CSVEAGTGGDEQYF.

V is TRBV5-1 and J is TRBJ2-3; TRBD2 matches at 7 bases. The germline V gene has CDR1 SGHRS and CDR2 YFSETQ. Trimming at V came to 0 bases and at J to 6 bases, leaving 4 bases not matched to a gene. This CDR3 comprises 14 residues. The CDR3 DNA reads as TGCGCCAGCAGCTTGGTTTTGCGGGGGGATACGCAGTATTTT. It is translated as CASSLVLRGDTQYF.

V gene TRBV5-4 combines with J gene TRBJ1-1, with TRBD1 matching over 9 bases. V lost 4 bases and J lost 1; bases outside the gene matches: 5. The CDR3 loop spans 15 amino acids. From germline, CDR1 is SGHNT and CDR2 YYREEE (reference sequence). The CDR3 is CASSRTGEGNTEAFF. CDR3 bases: TGTGCCAGCAGCCGGACAGGGGAGGGGAACACTGAAGCTTTCTTT.

This chain links TRBV28 with TRBJ2-7; TRBD2 matches at 13 bases. The V and J ends lost 3 bases and 4 bases, in that order; junction bases with no gene match: 12. Germline-derived CDR1 and CDR2 are MDHEN and SYDVKM. The CDR3 loop spans 18 amino acids. The CDR3: CASSFDIGLAGVRYEQYF. The DNA of the CDR3 is TGTGCCAGCAGTTTCGATATAGGACTAGCGGGAGTGCGGTACGAGCAGTACTTC.

The chain links TRBV6-5 to TRBJ1-6; tentative D call: TRBD1 (6 bases). V was cut by 6 bases and J by 5 bases, with 14 bases left in between. The CDR3 totals 15 residues. Germline V gives CDR1 MNHEY, CDR2 SVGAGI. The CDR3 region is CASRETGTNNSPLHF. The DNA for the CDR3 is TGTGCCAGCAGGGAAACCGGGACAAATAATTCACCCCTCCACTTT.

The chain joins TRBV9 to TRBJ1-3; 12 positions match TRBD1. This CDR3 has 18 amino acids. CDR1 and CDR2 from the germline V gene are SGDLS and YYNGEE. V lost 0 bases to trimming and J lost 2 bases; unmatched junction nucleotides: 6. This CDR3 reads CASSVDVGTGGPGNTIYF. The DNA of the CDR3 is TGTGCCAGCAGCGTAGATGTAGGGACAGGGGGCCCTGGAAACACCATATATTTT.

CDR3: CASVPGTGGSTQYF. CDR3 DNA sequence: TGTGCCAGCGTTCCTGGGACAGGGGGTTCTACGCAGTATTTT. This rearrangement joins TRBV6-6 to TRBJ2-3, with 11 nucleotides matching TRBD1. V shed 8 bases and J 8 bases; nucleotides not matched to a gene: 9. CDR3 size: 14 residues. Germline V gene data show CDR1 as MNHNY and CDR2 as SVGAGI (reference sequence).

The chain couples TRBV14 to TRBJ2-1; possibly TRBD1 for D (5 bases). V lost 1 base, J lost 2 bases, and 18 bases lay in between. The CDR3 has 18 residues. Germline V gene lookup returns CDR1 SGHDN and CDR2 FVKESK. CDR3 DNA: TGTGCCAGCAGCCAAGCGCGGATAAGGACACCCACCTACAATGAGCAGTTCTTC. It encodes CASSQARIRTPTYNEQFF.

This clone has a single count. The chain uses TRBV5-1 and TRBJ1-5, with a possible D match to TRBD1 (6 bases). Germline loops: CDR1 SGHRS, CDR2 YFSETQ. V lost 10 bases and J 3 bases, leaving 17 bases between the germline ends. The CDR3 covers 14 residues. The CDR3 region is CAVQTGKDNQPQHF. The CDR3 DNA follows: TGCGCCGTACAAACAGGGAAGGACAATCAGCCCCAGCATTTT. The full variable domain, in which reference TRBV5-1 and TRBJ1-5 provide the parts outside the CDR3, is KAGVTQTPRYLIKTRGQQVTLSCSPISGHRSVSWYQQTPGQGLQFLFEYFSETQRNKGNFPGRFSGRQFSNSRSEMNVSTLELGDSALYLCAVQTGKDNQPQHFGDGTRLSIL.

The chain joins TRBV5-1 to TRBJ1-2, with 8 bases lining up with TRBD1. In germline, CDR1 is SGHRS, CDR2 YFSETQ. With V trimmed by 4 bases and J by 0 bases, 5 bases remained unmatched. This CDR3 is 15 amino acids long. DNA for the CDR3: TGCGCCAGCAGCAGTGGACAGGGAACTAACTATGGCTACACCTTC. Translating gives CASSSGQGTNYGYTF.

V is TRBV6-1 and J is TRBJ1-1; unclear D gene. V lost 2 bases and J 0 bases, leaving 4 bases between the germline ends. In germline, CDR1 is MNHNS, CDR2 SASEGT. The CDR3 covers 13 residues. The CDR3 DNA follows: TGTGCCAGCAGTGAATTTATGAACACTGAAGCTTTCTTT. Translating gives CASSEFMNTEAFF.

This chain joins TRBV21-1 and TRBJ1-5; the D segment call TRBD1 is taken from the table without a DNA check. TRBV21-1 counts as a pseudogene. This CDR3 has 19 amino acids. CDR3: CASSKDSDRGLYSNQPQHF. The CDR3 region has the DNA TGTGCCAGCAGCAAAGACTCGGACAGGGGGCTTTATAGCAATCAGCCCCAGCATTTT.

The chain uses TRBV21-1 and TRBJ1-5; TRBD1 is the table's D call, not checked against the DNA. TRBV21-1 constitutes a pseudogene. This CDR3 has 14 residues. For the CDR3, the DNA is TGTGCCAGCAGCAAAGCAGGGGGCAATCAGCCCCAGCATTTT. Translated, it gives CASSKAGGNQPQHF.

The rearrangement uses TRBV6-5 and TRBJ1-2; D is unclear. Germline V lookup: CDR1 MNHEY, CDR2 SVGAGI. Trimming removed 6 bases from V and 2 bases from J, with 10 bases in between. The CDR3 loop spans 13 amino acids. The CDR3 here is CASSVWRNYGYTF. CDR3 nucleotide sequence: TGTGCCAGCAGCGTATGGCGGAACTATGGCTACACCTTC.

The CDR3 is CSGGNTEAFF. CDR3 in DNA: TGCAGCGGCGGAAACACTGAAGCTTTCTTT. J is TRBJ1-1 and V is TRBV29-1; D remains unclear. Trimming removed 7 bases at V and 2 bases at J, with 5 bases between. The V gene's germline CDR1 is SQVTM and CDR2 ANQGSEA. This CDR3 is built from 10 residues.

The chain couples TRBV20-1 to TRBJ2-5; 10 nucleotides match TRBD1. V dropped 5 bases and J dropped 12; count of bases not matched to a gene: 6. Germline V gene sequence: CDR1 DFQATT, CDR2 SNEGSKA (reference sequence). The CDR3 is made up of 11 amino acids. The CDR3 loop reads CSARTGTGEYF. The CDR3 DNA reads TGCAGTGCTCGGACCGGGACAGGGGAGTACTTC.

The rearrangement uses TRBV11-3 and TRBJ2-7; 8 nucleotides align to TRBD2. The CDR3 spans 14 residues. CDR1 and CDR2 (germline): SGHNT, YENEEA. The J segment lost 5 bases and the V segment lost 5 bases, leaving 8 bases of the junction unmatched. CDR3 loop: CASSPGGGQDEQYF. The CDR3 bases are TGTGCCAGCAGCCCGGGAGGGGGGCAAGACGAGCAGTACTTC.

CDR3: CASRQVPAFF. The CDR3 region has the DNA TGCGCCAGCCGACAGGTGCCAGCTTTCTTT. V gene TRBV23-1 combines with J gene TRBJ1-1; a possible D gene is TRBD1 (6 bases). TRBV23-1 belongs to the ORF category, with a function that is uncertain. The CDR3 sequence is 10 residues long. V gave up 8 bases and J gave up 10 bases, with 11 bases separating them.

The chain is built from TRBV11-2 and TRBJ2-1; perhaps TRBD1 as D (6 bases). The CDR3 covers 17 residues. V lost 5 bases to trimming and J lost 7 bases, with 24 bases between them. Per germline, CDR1 SGHAT and CDR2 FQNNGV. The CDR3 DNA sequence: TGTGCCAGCAGCCTAACTGGACAGCTTTTTTTGATGAATGAGCAGTTCTTC. Protein: CASSLTGQLFLMNEQFF.

J is TRBJ1-1 and V is TRBV19, with 7 bases lining up with TRBD1. Looked up from germline, CDR1 is LNHDA and CDR2 is SQIVND (reference sequence). There are 14 residues in the CDR3. Trimming removed 6 bases from V and 6 bases from J; junction bases left unmatched: 10. The CDR3 spells CASSTLGGASEAFF. CDR3 DNA sequence: TGTGCCAGTAGCACGCTAGGGGGCGCGTCTGAAGCTTTCTTT.

The chain uses TRBV11-2 and TRBJ2-4; no reliable D call. The germline gives CDR1 SGHAT, CDR2 FQNNGV. V was clipped by 0 bases and J by 8 bases, with 23 bases between them. This CDR3 is 18 amino acids long. The CDR3 sequence is CASSLDSAAYKSRDIQYF. The CDR3 DNA follows: TGTGCCAGCAGCTTAGATTCGGCGGCCTACAAGAGTCGAGACATTCAGTACTTC.

V gene TRBV2 combines with J gene TRBJ2-1, with 8 bases lining up with TRBD2. This CDR3 has 15 amino acids. J was trimmed by 7 bases and V by 4 bases; bases with no gene match: 9. Germline CDR1 is SNHLY and CDR2 is FYNNEI. CDR3 sequence reads: CASSAWRGAGNEQFF. CDR3 DNA sequence: TGTGCCAGCAGTGCTTGGCGGGGGGCGGGTAATGAGCAGTTCTTC.

The chain combines TRBV15 with TRBJ2-6, with a possible D match to TRBD2 (6 bases). From germline, CDR1 is LNHNV and CDR2 YYDKDF (reference sequence). The ends were cut back, 5 bases at V and 1 base at J, with 9 bases in the middle. CDR3 length: 15 amino acids. Written as DNA, the CDR3 is TGTGCCACCAGCGGGGGGACTTCTGGGGCCAACGTCCTGACTTTC. This gives the protein CATSGGTSGANVLTF. Looking up the rest from reference TRBV15 and TRBJ2-6 gives the full variable domain: DAMVIQNPRYQVTQFGKPVTLSCSQTLNHNVMYWYQQKSSQAPKLLFHYYDKDFNNEADTPDNFQSRRPNTSFCFLDIRSPGLGDTAMYLCATSGGTSGANVLTFGAGSRLTVL.

CDR3 in DNA: TGTGCCAGTTCACCTCGGGTTAGCGGGAGGGCCAATGAGCAGTTCTTC. Translating gives CASSPRVSGRANEQFF. The rearrangement links TRBV19 to TRBJ2-1, with 11 nucleotides matching TRBD2. The CDR3 runs to 16 residues. Germline CDR1 and CDR2: LNHDA and SQIVND (reference sequence). With V trimmed by 8 bases and J by 6 bases, 12 bases remained unmatched. Full variable domain (missing parts from reference TRBV19 and TRBJ2-1): DGGITQSPKYLFRKEGQNVTLSCEQNLNHDAMYWYRQDPGQGLRLIYYSQIVNDFQKGDIAEGYSVSREKKESFPLTVTSAQKNPTAFYLCASSPRVSGRANEQFFGPGTRLTVL.